This T cell receptor (beta chain) was sequenced for a study of metastatic and nonmetastatic thyroid tumors. Study in general: Across peripheral blood and tumor or nodule tissue samples taken from malignant and benign thyroid patients, the repertoires were compared with one another. Overall study findings and caveats: A significant increase in TCR beta diversity was reportedly seen in malignant thyroid tumors relative to benign nodules, in blood and tumor.

Authors' data handling: It was from CDR3 differences across clinicopathological groups that a distant-metastasis classifier for papillary thyroid cancer was built. TCRdb reprocessed the PCR reads using MiXCR. TCRdb, not the original authors, processed these V and J calls. The sample has over 20,000 clones, 15% seen once. This clone showed up many times. The antigen is undetermined. Each patient went into thyroid surgery without having received any treatment. The V end lost 8 bases, the J end lost 7 bases, and 21 bases lay between the germline ends. Germline-derived CDR1 and CDR2 are MDHEN and SYDVKM. The CDR3 sequence is 15 residues long.

Specimen: blood. The origin of this receptor is a female donor with papillary thyroid cancer or a benign thyroid nodule (not recorded which). Some clones in this sample may be carry-over from other donors' samples. This chain links TRBV28 with TRBJ2-4; D could derive from TRBD1 or TRBD2 (5 bases each). The CDR3 is CASDTSRGGSNIQYF. CDR3 nucleotides: TGTGCCAGCGATACTTCGAGGGGCGGGTCGAACATTCAGTACTTC. Based on the CDR3 plus reference TRBV28 and TRBJ2-4, the full variable domain is DVKVTQSSRYLVKRTGEKVFLECVQDMDHENMFWYRQDPGLGLRLIYFSYDVKMKEKGDIPEGYSVSREKKERFSLILESASTNQTSMYLCASDTSRGGSNIQYFGAGTRLSVL.